This is a list of T cell receptor beta chains from one sample in a study of radiation and T cells in renal cell carcinoma. Produced via immunoSEQ multiplex PCR; TCRdb's table is partial and in-frame only. This table holds some 130,000 clones, roughly four fifths found once. This sample comprised blood, obtained from a patient whose treatment included radiotherapy and nephrectomy. All receptors come from a woman aged 60-75 years with renal cell carcinoma. Both conserved end residues are part of each CDR3. A D gene is named only where the DNA matches it firmly. Size tells how often a clone was seen (once, few, many) or the class of an expanded clone, and some rows leave it out.

15	TRBV7-9	-	TRBJ2-1	-	TGTGCCAGCAGCTTAGGCGCGCAGAACCACAATGAGCAGTTCTTC	CASSLGAQNHNEQFF
11	TRBV28	-	TRBJ1-1	-	TGTGCCAGCTCGGGGGGACCTGAAGCTTTCTTT	CASSGGPEAFF
15	TRBV2	few	TRBJ1-6	-	TGTGCCAGCAGGAGGGAGGCCTCCTATAATTCACCCCTCCACTTT	CASRREASYNSPLHF
13	TRBV19	-	TRBJ1-1	-	TGTGCCAGTAGCCTGACAGGAAACACTGAAGCTTTCTTT	CASSLTGNTEAFF
14	TRBV7-2	-	TRBJ1-4	-	TGTGCCAGCAGCCTTGCCGAGGCCCATGAAAAACTGTTTTTT	CASSLAEAHEKLFF
17	TRBV28	-	TRBJ1-1	-	TGTGCCAGCAGTCCCGGGACATTGGTTGGTATGAACACTGAAGCTTTCTTT	CASSPGTLVGMNTEAFF
13	TRBV25-1	once	TRBJ1-2	-	TGTGCCAGCAGTGAAGACGGGGCGTTAGGCTACACCTTC	CASSEDGALGYTF
17	TRBV4-1	-	TRBJ1-5	-	TGCGCCAGCAGCCAAGACTTGGACCACTATAGCAATCAGCCCCAGCATTTT	CASSQDLDHYSNQPQHF
11	TRBV7-3	-	TRBJ2-2	-	TGTGCCAGCGGCACCACCGGGGAGCTGTTTTTT	CASGTTGELFF
15	TRBV29-1	-	TRBJ2-6	TRBD2	TGCAGCGTTGAGGCGGGAGCCTCTGGGGCCAACGTCCTGACTTTC	CSVEAGASGANVLTF
16	TRBV7-7	-	TRBJ2-5	TRBD2	TGTGCTAGCAGCGAGGCTAGCGGGGGCTCGGGTGAGACCCAGTACTTC	CASSEASGGSGETQYF
15	TRBV28	-	TRBJ1-1	-	TGTGCCAGCAGTTTATTGGGGGGGCTCGGCACTGAAGCTTTCTTT	CASSLLGGLGTEAFF
16	TRBV11-2	-	TRBJ2-4	TRBD1	TGTGCCAGCAGCTTCGGACAGGTCCTAGCCAAAAACATTCAGTACTTC	CASSFGQVLAKNIQYF
15	TRBV4-3	-	TRBJ2-5	-	TGCGCCAGCAGCCAAGAATCAGGGAGGATGGAGACCCAGCACTTC	CASSQESGRMETQHF
16	TRBV10-3	-	TRBJ2-3	TRBD1	TGTGCCATCAGTGCGGGACAGGGGATCGGCACAGATACGCAGTATTTT	CAISAGQGIGTDTQYF
11	TRBV20-1	-	TRBJ2-7	-	TGCAGTGCTTCTCAAAGCATCGAGCAGTACTTC	CSASQSIEQYF
14	TRBV14	few	TRBJ1-6	-	TGTGCCAGCAGCCAAGGGAGAGACCTTTCACCCCTCCACTTT	CASSQGRDLSPLHF
13	TRBV14	medium-sized	TRBJ2-3	-	TGTGCCAGCAGCCAAGGGGGGGAGGATACGCAGTATTTT	CASSQGGEDTQYF
15	TRBV9	-	TRBJ1-4	-	TGTGCCAGCAGCGTAGAGGACAGCCTTAATGAAAAACTGTTTTTT	CASSVEDSLNEKLFF
14	TRBV5-1	-	TRBJ2-7	-	TGCGCCAGCAGCTACGGACAGAGCTCCTACGAGCAGTACTTC	CASSYGQSSYEQYF
12	TRBV28	once	TRBJ2-7	-	TGTGCCAGCAAGGACGGACCCTACGAGCAGTACTTC	CASKDGPYEQYF
15	TRBV19	-	TRBJ2-3	-	TGTGCCAGTAGTTTGACGGGCATTTCCACAGATACGCAGTATTTT	CASSLTGISTDTQYF
14	TRBV5-4	few	TRBJ2-5	TRBD2	TGTGCCAGCAGCCCGGGAGGGACTCAAGAGACCCAGTACTTC	CASSPGGTQETQYF
14	TRBV6-1	-	TRBJ2-7	TRBD1	TGTGCCAGCAGCGCCCGGGACAGGCCCTACGAGCAGTACTTC	CASSARDRPYEQYF
13	TRBV6-5	-	TRBJ1-1	-	TGTGCCAGCAGCCCCGAGGGGAACACTGAAGCTTTCTTT	CASSPEGNTEAFF
15	TRBV6-1	once	TRBJ1-2	-	TGTGCCAGCAGTATTCTAAGGGACCTAAAAAATGGCTACACCTTC	CASSILRDLKNGYTF
15	TRBV19	few	TRBJ2-5	TRBD1	TGTGCCAGTACGGGGACAGGGATAGCCCAAGAGACCCAGTACTTC	CASTGTGIAQETQYF
13	TRBV11-2	-	TRBJ1-1	-	TGTGCCAGCAGCTTAGGAGGAGGGGTTTTGGCTTTCTTT	CASSLGGGVLAFF
11	TRBV5-1	-	TRBJ2-3	-	TGCGCCAGCAGTCGTTTAGGTGAAGAGTATTTT	CASSRLGEEYF
16	TRBV18	-	TRBJ2-7	-	TGTGCCAGCTCACCTCGGGGAGCTTCTACAACCTACGAGCAGTACTTC	CASSPRGASTTYEQYF
17	TRBV9	-	TRBJ2-7	TRBD2	TGTGCCAGCAGCCCACAACGGGGGGGTCTGGCTGGAGGCGAGCAGTACTTC	CASSPQRGGLAGGEQYF
14	TRBV7-2	-	TRBJ1-1	-	TGTGCCAGCAGCAATAGAGGGGGGAACACTGAAGCTTTCTTT	CASSNRGGNTEAFF
15	TRBV29-1	-	TRBJ1-2	TRBD1	TGCAGCGCTAGGGACAGGGGATTGCAAAACTATGGCTACACCTTC	CSARDRGLQNYGYTF
14	TRBV7-9	-	TRBJ1-2	TRBD1	TGTGCCAGCAGCTTAGAGACAGGGGGCTATGGCTACACCTTC	CASSLETGGYGYTF
15	TRBV29-1	-	TRBJ2-7	TRBD2	TGCAGCGTTGCCGACGGGCTAGCGGGGGACTACGAGCAGTACTTC	CSVADGLAGDYEQYF
12	TRBV18	-	TRBJ2-5	-	TGTGCCAGCCGAGGAACAGGAGAGACCCAGTACTTC	CASRGTGETQYF
15	TRBV18	-	TRBJ1-4	TRBD1	TGTGCCAGCTCACCCCCACAGGGGGCGGATGAAAAACTGTTTTTT	CASSPPQGADEKLFF
13	TRBV6-1	-	TRBJ2-7	-	TGTGCCAGCGGAGGGCGCATGCCCTACGAGCAGTACTTC	CASGGRMPYEQYF
16	TRBV6-5	few	TRBJ1-1	-	TGTGCCAGCAGTTACTCCCTCCTAGGGTCCCAAAGAGAAGCTTTCTTT	CASSYSLLGSQREAFF
14	TRBV5-1	few	TRBJ1-1	-	TGCGCCAGCAGCCCCGGGCACGGGAACACTGAAGCTTTCTTT	CASSPGHGNTEAFF
15	TRBV18	-	TRBJ2-5	-	TGTGCCAGCTCATCTTCCCGGACAGAGAAAGAGACCCAGTACTTC	CASSSSRTEKETQYF
14	TRBV29-1	few	TRBJ1-1	TRBD1	TGCAGCGTTAGCCAGACAGGGGTCGGCACTGAAGCTTTCTTT	CSVSQTGVGTEAFF
16	TRBV7-2	-	TRBJ2-2	-	TGTGCCAGCAGCCCGATGCTGGCAGCAACCACCGGGGAGCTGTTTTTT	CASSPMLAATTGELFF
14	TRBV7-7	once	TRBJ2-5	-	TGTGCTAGCAGCTTAAGGCAGGGCAGAGAGACCCAGTACTTC	CASSLRQGRETQYF